This TCR beta chain was captured by sequencing in a study of metastatic and nonmetastatic thyroid tumors. At least ten counts were recorded for this clone. No patient received treatment before thyroid surgery. With MiXCR, TCRdb reprocessed the PCR reads. The table includes 20,000 to 25,000 clones, approximately 14% detected once. V lost 2 bases and J 5 bases, leaving 10 bases between the germline ends. The CDR3 extends over 14 amino acids. Looked up from germline, CDR1 is SNHLY and CDR2 is FYNNEI. The sample consisted of tumor tissue. This sequence was found in a female donor with papillary thyroid cancer or a benign thyroid nodule (not recorded which). Some clones in this sample may be carry-over from other donors' samples. The V and J genes are TRBV2 and TRBJ1-5; D remains ambiguous. CDR3 amino acids: CASSELNRDQPQHF. As DNA, the CDR3 is TGTGCCAGCAGTGAATTGAATCGGGATCAGCCCCAGCATTTT.